This TCR beta chain derives from a study of shared clonotypes between healthy human individuals. TCRdb's table, derived via immunoSEQ multiplex PCR, lists solely in-frame clones and lacks some. The data show 470,000 or so clones, about 84% seen once. For this clone: Its antigen remains unidentified. Different DNA sequences within this sample yield the same CDR3.

Study-wide results and caveats: Only blood samples were collected, and tissue repertoires likely differ.

V shed 6 bases and J shed 2 bases, with 8 bases lying between them. The CDR3 has 12 amino acids. In germline, CDR1 is MNHNY, CDR2 SVGAGI (reference sequence). V is TRBV6-6 and J is TRBJ2-7; D not resolved. The sequence came from a woman aged 40 to 50 in good health. Some clones in this sample may be carry-over from other donors' samples. The sequencing input was PBMCs. The CDR3: CASSPVAYEQYF. DNA of the CDR3: TGTGCCAGCAGCCCAGTGGCCTACGAGCAGTACTTC.